These 3 T cell receptor beta chains were sequenced from one sample in a study of early T cells in non-severe SARS-CoV-2 infection. TCRdb fed the 5' RACE reads into MiXCR, producing one record per CDR3 protein. The sample has 30,000 to 35,000 distinct CDR3 sequences; around 7% are singletons. The sample taken for sequencing was whole blood. The receptors derive from an adult who was a healthcare worker with PCR-confirmed SARS-CoV-2 infection or an uninfected control (not recorded which).

In this sample, this clonotype turned up many times. The V gene is TRBV5-1, the J gene TRBJ1-5; the D gene is possibly TRBD1 (6 bases). Germline V CDR1 and CDR2: SGHRS, YFSETQ. The CDR3 is 14 residues long. The V and J ends lost 1 base and 4 bases respectively, with 9 bases between them. The CDR3 nucleotides read TGCGCCAGCAGCTTGACAGGGCCTAATCAGCCCCAGCATTTT. It specifies CASSLTGPNQPQHF.

In its sample, this clonotype was seen many times. The J gene is TRBJ1-4, the V gene TRBV15; possibly TRBD1 for D (5 bases). CDR3 length: 15 amino acids. Trimming removed 4 bases from V and 6 bases from J, with 15 bases in between. Looked up from germline, CDR1 is LNHNV and CDR2 is YYDKDF (reference sequence). In DNA, the CDR3 is TGTGCCACCAGCATTTGGGGCCGGGCGGATGAAAAACTGTTTTTT. Protein: CATSIWGRADEKLFF.

This clonotype was recorded at least ten times. V usage is TRBV7-2 and J usage is TRBJ2-3; possible D gene TRBD2, 6 bases. The V gene's germline CDR1 is SGHTA and CDR2 FQGNSA. This CDR3 has 17 residues. Trimming shortened V by 5 bases and J by 1 base, and 19 bases separated the two germline ends. The CDR3: CASSPTGTSIGTDTQYF. The CDR3 DNA sequence: TGTGCCAGCAGCCCGACCGGGACTTCCATAGGCACAGATACGCAGTATTTT.